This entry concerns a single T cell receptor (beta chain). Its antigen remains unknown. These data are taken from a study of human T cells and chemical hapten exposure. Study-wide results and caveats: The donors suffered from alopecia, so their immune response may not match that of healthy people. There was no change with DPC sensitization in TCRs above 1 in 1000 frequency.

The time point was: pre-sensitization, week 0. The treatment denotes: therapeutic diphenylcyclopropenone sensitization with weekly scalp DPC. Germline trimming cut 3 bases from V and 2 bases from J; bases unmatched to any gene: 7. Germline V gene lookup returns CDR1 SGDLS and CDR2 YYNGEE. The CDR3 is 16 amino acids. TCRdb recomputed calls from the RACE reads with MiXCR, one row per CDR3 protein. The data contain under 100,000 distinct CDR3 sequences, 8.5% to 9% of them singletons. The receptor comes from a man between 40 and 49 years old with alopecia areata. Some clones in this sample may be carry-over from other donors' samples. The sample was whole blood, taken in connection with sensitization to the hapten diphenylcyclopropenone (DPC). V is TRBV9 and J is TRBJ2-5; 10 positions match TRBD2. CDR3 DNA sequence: TGTGCCAGCAGCGAGGGAGCGGGAGGGGTACAAGAGACCCAGTACTTC. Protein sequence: CASSEGAGGVQETQYF.